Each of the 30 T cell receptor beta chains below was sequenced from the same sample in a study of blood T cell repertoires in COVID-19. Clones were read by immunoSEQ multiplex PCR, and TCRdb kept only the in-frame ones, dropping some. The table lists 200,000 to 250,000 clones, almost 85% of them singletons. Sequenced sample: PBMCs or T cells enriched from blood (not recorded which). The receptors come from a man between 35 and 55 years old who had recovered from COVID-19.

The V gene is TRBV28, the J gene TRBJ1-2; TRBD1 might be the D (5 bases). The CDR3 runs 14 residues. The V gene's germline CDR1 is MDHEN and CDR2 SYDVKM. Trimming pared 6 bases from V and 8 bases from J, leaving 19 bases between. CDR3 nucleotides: TGTGCCAGCAGCCTGCCTGGGGCAGGGAGGGGCTACACCTTC. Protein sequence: CASSLPGAGRGYTF.

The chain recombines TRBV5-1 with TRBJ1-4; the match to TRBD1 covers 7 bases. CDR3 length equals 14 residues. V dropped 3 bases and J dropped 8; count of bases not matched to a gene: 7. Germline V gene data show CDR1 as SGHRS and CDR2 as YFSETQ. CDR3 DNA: TGCGCCAGCAGCTCACAGGGGCTCGGGGAAAAACTGTTTTTT. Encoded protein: CASSSQGLGEKLFF.

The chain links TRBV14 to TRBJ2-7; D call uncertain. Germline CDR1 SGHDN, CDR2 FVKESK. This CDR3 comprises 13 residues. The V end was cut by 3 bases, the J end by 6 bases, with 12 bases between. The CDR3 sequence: CASSQPYSGEQYF. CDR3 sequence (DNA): TGTGCCAGCAGCCAGCCCTACTCTGGCGAGCAGTACTTC. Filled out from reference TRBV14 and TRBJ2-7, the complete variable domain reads EAGVTQFPSHSVIEKGQTVTLRCDPISGHDNLYWYRRVMGKEIKFLLHFVKESKQDESGMPNNRFLAERTGGTYSTLKVQPAELEDSGVYFCASSQPYSGEQYFGPGTRLTVT.

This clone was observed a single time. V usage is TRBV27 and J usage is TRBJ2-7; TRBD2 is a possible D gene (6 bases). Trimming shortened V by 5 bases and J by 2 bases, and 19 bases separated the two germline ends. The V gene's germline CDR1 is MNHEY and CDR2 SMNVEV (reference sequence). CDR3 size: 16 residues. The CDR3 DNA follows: TGTGCCAGCAGTATGGACTATCGGTATACCGCCTACGAGCAGTACTTC. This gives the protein CASSMDYRYTAYEQYF.

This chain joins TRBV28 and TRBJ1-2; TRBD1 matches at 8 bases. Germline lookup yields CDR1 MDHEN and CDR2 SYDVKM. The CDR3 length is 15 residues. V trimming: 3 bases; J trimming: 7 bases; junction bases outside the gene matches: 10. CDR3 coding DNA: TGTGCCAGCAGTTTTCCTAGGGCAGGGGGCCGTGGCTACACCTTC. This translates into CASSFPRAGGRGYTF.

DNA for the CDR3: TGTGCCAGCAGCCCCCGAAAACAGGACACTGAAGCTTTCTTT. Amino acid sequence: CASSPRKQDTEAFF. The chain joins TRBV5-4 to TRBJ1-1, with TRBD1 as a possible D gene (5 bases). The V end was cut by 4 bases, the J end by 3 bases, with 13 bases between. Germline CDR1 and CDR2: SGHNT and YYREEE (reference sequence). This CDR3 has 14 residues.

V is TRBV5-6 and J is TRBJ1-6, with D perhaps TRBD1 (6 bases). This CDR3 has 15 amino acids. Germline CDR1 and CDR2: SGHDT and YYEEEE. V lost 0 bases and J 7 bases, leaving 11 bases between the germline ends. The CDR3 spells CASSLGGTKNSPLHF. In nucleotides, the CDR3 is TGTGCCAGCAGCTTGGGTGGGACAAAGAATTCACCCCTCCACTTT. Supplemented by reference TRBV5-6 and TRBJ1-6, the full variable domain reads DAGVTQSPTHLIKTRGQQVTLRCSPKSGHDTVSWYQQALGQGPQFIFQYYEEEERQRGNFPDRFSGHQFPNYSSELNVNALLLGDSALYLCASSLGGTKNSPLHFGNGTRLTVT.

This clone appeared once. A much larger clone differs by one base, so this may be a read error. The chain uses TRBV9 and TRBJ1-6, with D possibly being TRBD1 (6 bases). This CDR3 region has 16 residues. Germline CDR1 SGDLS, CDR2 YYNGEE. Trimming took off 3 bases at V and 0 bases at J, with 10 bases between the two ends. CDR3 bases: TGTGCCAGCAGCGGGACAGCTAGCTCCTATAATTCACCCCTCCACTTT. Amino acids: CASSGTASSYNSPLHF.

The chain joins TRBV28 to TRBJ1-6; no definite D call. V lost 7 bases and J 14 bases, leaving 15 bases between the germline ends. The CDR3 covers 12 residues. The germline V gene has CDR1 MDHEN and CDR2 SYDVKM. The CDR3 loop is CASTDGIVALHF. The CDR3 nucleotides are TGTGCCAGCACCGACGGGATCGTGGCCCTCCACTTT.

CDR3 amino acids: CATQGQGDTDTQYF. In DNA, the CDR3 is TGTGCCACCCAAGGACAGGGTGACACAGATACGCAGTATTTT. This rearrangement joins TRBV24-1 to TRBJ2-3; TRBD1 matches 8 bases. Losses at the gene ends were 9 bases for V and 2 bases for J; bases not matched to a gene: 6. CDR1 and CDR2 (germline): KGHDR, SFDVKD. The CDR3 loop spans 14 amino acids.

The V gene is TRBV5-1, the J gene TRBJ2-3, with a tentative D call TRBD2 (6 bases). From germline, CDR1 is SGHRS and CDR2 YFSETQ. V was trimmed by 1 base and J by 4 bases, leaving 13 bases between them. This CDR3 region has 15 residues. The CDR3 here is CASSLLSGEADTQYF. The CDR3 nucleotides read TGCGCCAGCAGCTTGTTGTCGGGGGAGGCAGATACGCAGTATTTT.

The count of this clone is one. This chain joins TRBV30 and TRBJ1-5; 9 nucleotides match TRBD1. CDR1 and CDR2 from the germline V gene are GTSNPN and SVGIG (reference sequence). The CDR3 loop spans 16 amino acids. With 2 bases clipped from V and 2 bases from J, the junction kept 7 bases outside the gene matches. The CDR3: CAWSTRDRVGNQPQHF. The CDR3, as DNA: TGTGCCTGGAGTACCCGGGACAGGGTTGGCAATCAGCCCCAGCATTTT. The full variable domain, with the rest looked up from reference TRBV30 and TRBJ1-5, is SQTIHQWPATLVQPVGSPLSLECTVEGTSNPNLYWYRQAAGRGLQLLFYSVGIGQISSEVPQNLSASRPQDRQFILSSKKLLLSDSGFYLCAWSTRDRVGNQPQHFGDGTRLSIL.

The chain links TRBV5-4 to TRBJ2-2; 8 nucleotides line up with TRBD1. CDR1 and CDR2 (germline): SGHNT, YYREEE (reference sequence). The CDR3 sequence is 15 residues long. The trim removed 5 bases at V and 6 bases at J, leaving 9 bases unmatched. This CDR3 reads CASRPDRVGSGELFF. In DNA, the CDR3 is TGTGCCAGCAGGCCGGACAGGGTTGGATCCGGGGAGCTGTTTTTT.

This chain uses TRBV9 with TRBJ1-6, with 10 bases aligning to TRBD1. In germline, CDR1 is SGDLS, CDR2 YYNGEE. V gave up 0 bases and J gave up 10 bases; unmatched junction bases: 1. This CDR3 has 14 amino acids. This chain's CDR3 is CASSVETGGSPLHF. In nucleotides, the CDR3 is TGTGCCAGCAGCGTAGAGACAGGGGGCTCACCCCTCCACTTT.

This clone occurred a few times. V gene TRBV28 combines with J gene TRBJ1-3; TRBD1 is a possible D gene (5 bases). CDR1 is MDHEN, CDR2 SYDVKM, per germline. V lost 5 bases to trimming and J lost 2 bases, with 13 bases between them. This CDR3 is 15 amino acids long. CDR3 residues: CASSQTGGAGNTIYF. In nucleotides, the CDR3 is TGTGCCAGCAGTCAGACGGGGGGGGCTGGAAACACCATATATTTT.

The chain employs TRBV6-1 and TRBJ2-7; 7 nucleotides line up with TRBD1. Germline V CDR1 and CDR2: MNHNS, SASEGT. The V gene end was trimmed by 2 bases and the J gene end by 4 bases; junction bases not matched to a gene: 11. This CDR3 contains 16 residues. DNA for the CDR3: TGTGCCAGCAGTGAAAGATCCGGGACAGAGGGATACGAGCAGTACTTC. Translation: CASSERSGTEGYEQYF.

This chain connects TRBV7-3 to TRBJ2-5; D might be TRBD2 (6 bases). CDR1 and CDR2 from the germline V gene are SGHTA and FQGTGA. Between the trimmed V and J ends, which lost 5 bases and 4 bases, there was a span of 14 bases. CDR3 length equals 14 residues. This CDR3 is CASSPGGIGETQYF. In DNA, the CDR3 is TGTGCCAGCAGCCCCGGGGGTATAGGAGAGACCCAGTACTTC. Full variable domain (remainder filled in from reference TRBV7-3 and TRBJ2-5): GAGVSQTPSNKVTEKGKYVELRCDPISGHTALYWYRQSLGQGPEFLIYFQGTGAADDSGLPNDRFFAVRPEGSVSTLKIQRTERGDSAVYLCASSPGGIGETQYFGPGTRLLVL.

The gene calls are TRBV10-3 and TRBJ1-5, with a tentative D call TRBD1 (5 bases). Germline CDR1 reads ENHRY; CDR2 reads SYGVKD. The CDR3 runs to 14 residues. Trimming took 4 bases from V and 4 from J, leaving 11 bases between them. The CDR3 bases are TGTGCCATCAGTGTGGGGCAAGATAATCAGCCCCAGCATTTT. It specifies CAISVGQDNQPQHF.

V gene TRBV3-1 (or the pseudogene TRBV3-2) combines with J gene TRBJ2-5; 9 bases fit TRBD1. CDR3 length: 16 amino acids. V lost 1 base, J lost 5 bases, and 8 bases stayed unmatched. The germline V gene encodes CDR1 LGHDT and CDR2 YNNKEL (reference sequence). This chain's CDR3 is CASSQVGTGLGETQYF. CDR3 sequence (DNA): TGTGCCAGCAGCCAAGTAGGGACAGGGCTCGGGGAGACCCAGTACTTC.

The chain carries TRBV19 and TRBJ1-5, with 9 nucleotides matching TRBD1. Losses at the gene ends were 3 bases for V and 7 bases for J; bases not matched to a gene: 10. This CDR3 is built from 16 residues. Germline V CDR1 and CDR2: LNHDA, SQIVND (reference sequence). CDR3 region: CASSISAGQGGQPQHF. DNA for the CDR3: TGTGCCAGTAGTATTTCCGCGGGACAGGGTGGCCAGCCCCAGCATTTT.

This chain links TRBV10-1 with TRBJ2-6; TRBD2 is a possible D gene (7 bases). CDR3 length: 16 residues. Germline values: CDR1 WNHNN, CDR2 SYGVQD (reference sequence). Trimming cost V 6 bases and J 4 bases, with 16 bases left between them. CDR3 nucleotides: TGCGCCAGCAGGGGGGGGGCCCTATCCGGGGCCAACGTCCTGACTTTC. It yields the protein CASRGGALSGANVLTF.

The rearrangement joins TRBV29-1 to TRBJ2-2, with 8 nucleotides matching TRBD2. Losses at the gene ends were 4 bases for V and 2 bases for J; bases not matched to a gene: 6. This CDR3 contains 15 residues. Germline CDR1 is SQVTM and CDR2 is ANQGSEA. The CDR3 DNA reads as TGCAGCGTTGGGAAAAGCGGGAGTAACACCGGGGAGCTGTTTTTT. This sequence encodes CSVGKSGSNTGELFF.

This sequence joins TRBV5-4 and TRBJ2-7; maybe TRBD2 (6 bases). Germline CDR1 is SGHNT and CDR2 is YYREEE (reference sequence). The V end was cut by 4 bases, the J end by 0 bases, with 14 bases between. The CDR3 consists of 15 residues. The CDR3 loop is CASSRGDALSYEQYF. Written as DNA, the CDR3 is TGTGCCAGCAGCCGCGGGGACGCCCTCTCCTACGAGCAGTACTTC.

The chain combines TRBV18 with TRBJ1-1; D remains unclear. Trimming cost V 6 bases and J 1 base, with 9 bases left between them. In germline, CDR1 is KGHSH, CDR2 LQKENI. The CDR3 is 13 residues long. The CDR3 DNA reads TGTGCCAGCTCCCCTCCGGGGAACACTGAAGCTTTCTTT. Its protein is CASSPPGNTEAFF.

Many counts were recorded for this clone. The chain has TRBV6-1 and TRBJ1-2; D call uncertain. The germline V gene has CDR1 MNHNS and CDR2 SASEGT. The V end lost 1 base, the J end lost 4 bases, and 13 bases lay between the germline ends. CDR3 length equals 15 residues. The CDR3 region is CASSEGQAYSYGYTF. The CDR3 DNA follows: TGTGCCAGCAGTGAAGGGCAGGCCTACAGCTATGGCTACACCTTC.

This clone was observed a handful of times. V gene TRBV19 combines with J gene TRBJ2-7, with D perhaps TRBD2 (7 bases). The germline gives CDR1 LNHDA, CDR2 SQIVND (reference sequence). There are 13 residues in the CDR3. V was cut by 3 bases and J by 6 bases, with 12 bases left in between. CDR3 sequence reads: CASSIQGRGEQYF. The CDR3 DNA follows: TGTGCCAGTAGTATCCAGGGGAGGGGCGAGCAGTACTTC. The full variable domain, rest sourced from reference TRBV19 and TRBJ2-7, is DGGITQSPKYLFRKEGQNVTLSCEQNLNHDAMYWYRQDPGQGLRLIYYSQIVNDFQKGDIAEGYSVSREKKESFPLTVTSAQKNPTAFYLCASSIQGRGEQYFGPGTRLTVT.

CDR3 bases: TGTGCCAGCAGCTTTTCATCAGGGAGGGATACGCAGTATTTT. Encoded protein: CASSFSSGRDTQYF. V usage is TRBV5-4 and J usage is TRBJ2-3; tentatively, D is TRBD2 (6 bases). V was shortened by 2 bases and J by 6 bases, with 13 bases between the two germline ends. Per the germline V gene, CDR1 is SGHNT and CDR2 is YYREEE (reference sequence). The CDR3 has 14 amino acids. The complete variable domain, with remaining parts taken from reference TRBV5-4 and TRBJ2-3, reads ETGVTQSPTHLIKTRGQQVTLRCSSQSGHNTVSWYQQALGQGPQFIFQYYREEENGRGNFPPRFSGLQFPNYSSELNVNALELDDSALYLCASSFSSGRDTQYFGPGTRLTVL.

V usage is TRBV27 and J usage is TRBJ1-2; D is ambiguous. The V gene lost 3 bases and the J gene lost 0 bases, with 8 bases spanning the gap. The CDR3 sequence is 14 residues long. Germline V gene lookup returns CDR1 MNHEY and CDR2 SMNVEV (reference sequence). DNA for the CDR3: TGTGCCAGCAGTTTGCGGCGGCCTAACTATGGCTACACCTTC. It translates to CASSLRRPNYGYTF.

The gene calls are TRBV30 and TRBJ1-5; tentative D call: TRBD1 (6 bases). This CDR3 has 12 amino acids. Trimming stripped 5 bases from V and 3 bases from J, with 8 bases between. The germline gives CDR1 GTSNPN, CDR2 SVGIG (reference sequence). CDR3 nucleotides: TGTGCCTGGGGGACAATCAATCAGCCCCAGCATTTT. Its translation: CAWGTINQPQHF.

CDR3 protein: CASSDLAGETQYF. The CDR3 DNA reads TGTGCCAGCAGTGACCTGGCCGGGGAGACCCAGTACTTC. The chain links TRBV2 to TRBJ2-5; D call uncertain. V was pared by 3 bases and J by 5 bases, with 10 bases between. Germline V lookup: CDR1 SNHLY, CDR2 FYNNEI. The CDR3 consists of 13 residues.